Below are 11 T cell receptor beta chains sequenced from a single sample in a study of beta chain features in type 1 diabetes. Sequenced material consisted of expressed TCRB transcripts (all of the isolated RNA was reverse transcribed). Assay used: immunoSEQ multiplex PCR; TCRdb lists only in-frame clones, some missing. The sample has under 300,000 clones; 27% are singletons. Input material: central memory CD4+ T cells from blood. The receptor set was obtained from a man aged 25 to 45 in good health.

The rearrangement links TRBV30 to TRBJ2-1; D call uncertain. The CDR3 spans 15 residues. V lost 2 bases, J lost 0 bases, and 11 bases lay in between. Germline V gene lookup returns CDR1 GTSNPN and CDR2 SVGIG (reference sequence). The CDR3, as DNA: TGTGCCTGGAGTCAAGGTTCCATCTCCTACAATGAGCAGTTCTTC. Amino acid sequence: CAWSQGSISYNEQFF.

The rearrangement links TRBV29-1 to TRBJ1-1, with D unclear. There are 14 residues in the CDR3. Trimming stripped 7 bases from V and 4 bases from J, with 19 bases between. CDR1 and CDR2 from the germline V gene are SQVTM and ANQGSEA. CDR3 DNA: TGCAGCGCCTGGGAGCCTGAGGTGGGCACTGAAGCTTTCTTT. Translated: CSAWEPEVGTEAFF.

V usage is TRBV2 and J usage is TRBJ1-1; D uncertain. The V end was cut by 4 bases, the J end by 2 bases, with 11 bases between. The CDR3 totals 14 residues. CDR1 is SNHLY, CDR2 FYNNEI, per germline. The CDR3 nucleotides are TGTGCCAGCAGTGTTACTCGGATTAACACTGAAGCTTTCTTT. Translated: CASSVTRINTEAFF.

A note on this clone: The sample holds other DNA sequences that translate to the same CDR3. The gene calls are TRBV29-1 and TRBJ1-1; D gene uncertain. The CDR3 runs 13 residues. Trimming cost V 4 bases and J 1 base, with 10 bases left between them. CDR1 and CDR2 from the germline V gene are SQVTM and ANQGSEA. As DNA, the CDR3 is TGCAGCGTTGGAGTAGGGAGGAACACTGAAGCTTTCTTT. This codes for CSVGVGRNTEAFF. Full variable domain (rest looked up from reference TRBV29-1 and TRBJ1-1): SAVISQKPSRDICQRGTSLTIQCQVDSQVTMMFWYRQQPGQSLTLIATANQGSEATYESGFVIDKFPISRPNLTFSTLTVSNMSPEDSSIYLCSVGVGRNTEAFFGQGTRLTVV.

This chain uses TRBV28 with TRBJ1-5, with no clear D. Germline CDR1 is MDHEN and CDR2 is SYDVKM. Trimming took off 5 bases at V and 2 bases at J, with 10 bases between the two ends. The CDR3 covers 14 residues. The CDR3 DNA sequence: TGTGCCAGCAGTGGGAATAGGGGCAATCAGCCCCAGCATTTT. It yields the protein CASSGNRGNQPQHF.

The chain joins TRBV29-1 to TRBJ2-1, with 9 positions matching TRBD2. After removal of 7 bases from V and 2 bases from J, the junction contained 6 bases not matched to a gene. CDR3 length: 14 amino acids. Germline CDR1 and CDR2: SQVTM and ANQGSEA. CDR3 nucleotide sequence: TGCAGCGCTTCAGGCGGGGGGGCCTACAATGAGCAGTTCTTC. The encoded protein is CSASGGGAYNEQFF.

This clone was seen more than once but under ten times. V usage is TRBV30 and J usage is TRBJ2-1; D gene unclear. This CDR3 has 13 residues. Per germline, CDR1 GTSNPN and CDR2 SVGIG (reference sequence). V was cut by 3 bases and J by 7 bases, with 13 bases left in between. The CDR3 region is CAWSWTPWNEQFF. The CDR3, as DNA: TGTGCCTGGAGCTGGACCCCGTGGAATGAGCAGTTCTTC.

The J gene is TRBJ2-5, the V gene TRBV25-1, with D perhaps TRBD2 (5 bases). Trimming stripped 4 bases from V and 2 bases from J, with 11 bases between. Germline assignment: CDR1 MGHDK and CDR2 SYGVNS. The CDR3 totals 14 residues. The CDR3 DNA reads as TGTGCCAGCAGTGGACGGGAACGTCAAGAGACCCAGTACTTC. Amino acids: CASSGRERQETQYF.

This chain connects TRBV6-1 to TRBJ1-6; no clear D gene. The CDR3 is 13 residues long. Germline CDR1 reads MNHNS; CDR2 reads SASEGT. V was clipped by 0 bases and J by 7 bases, with 4 bases between them. The CDR3 DNA reads as TGTGCCAGCAGTGAAGCGACGAATTCACCCCTCCACTTT. Translating gives CASSEATNSPLHF.

In its sample, this clone was seen a few times. The CDR3 reads CASSRQGSETQYF. The CDR3, as DNA: TGTGCCAGCAGCCGACAGGGTTCGGAGACCCAGTACTTC. The chain joins TRBV7-9 to TRBJ2-5, with TRBD1 identical over 7 bases. Looked up from germline, CDR1 is SEHNR and CDR2 is FQNEAQ (reference sequence). V was pared by 5 bases and J by 5 bases, with 5 bases of the junction left unmatched. The CDR3 runs to 13 residues.

The chain couples TRBV7-2 to TRBJ1-1; D is unresolved. The V and J ends lost 7 bases and 4 bases respectively, with 13 bases between them. Germline loops: CDR1 SGHTA, CDR2 FQGNSA. There are 13 residues in the CDR3. The CDR3 loop reads CASTSYRGTEAFF. The DNA for the CDR3 is TGTGCCAGCACCTCTTATCGGGGCACTGAAGCTTTCTTT.